This T cell receptor (beta chain) was sequenced in a study of cytomegalovirus exposure and HLA in healthy donors. The V end lost 8 bases, the J end lost 3 bases, and 13 bases lay between the germline ends. The CDR3 spans 13 residues. CDR1 and CDR2 from the germline V gene are MNHEY and SVGAGI. Primers included in the PCR were 60 Vbeta and 13 Jbeta primers. Using immunoSEQ multiplex PCR, the repertoire was profiled, and TCRdb retains in-frame clones only, with some absent. Of 100,000 to 150,000 clones detected, around 80% appear once; the ten largest clones hold approximately 1.2%. Sequencing was performed on PBMCs. V gene TRBV6-5 combines with J gene TRBJ1-1; D possibly corresponds to TRBD1 (5 bases). The source of this sequence is a female donor in good health and CMV-seronegative. CDR3 protein: CASGRGTDTEAFF. The CDR3 DNA is TGTGCCAGCGGTCGGGGGACTGACACTGAAGCTTTCTTT.